This is a list of T cell receptor beta chains from one sample in a study of shared clonotypes between healthy human individuals. The table came from immunoSEQ multiplex PCR; TCRdb's copy has only in-frame clones and leaves some out. The profile covers around 1,900,000 clones, with just over 90% appearing a single time and less than 2% taken by the ten largest. The sample taken for sequencing was naive CD8+ T cells from PBMCs. Source of these receptors: a man younger than 30 in good health. Some clones in this sample may be carry-over from other donors' samples. The CDR3 runs from the conserved cysteine through the conserved F or W. A D gene is named only where the DNA matches it firmly. The listing skips clone size in some rows; elsewhere it reads once, few, many or a size class.

d_gene	v_gene	j_gene	len	abundance	CDR3nt	CDR3aa
-	TRBV19	TRBJ2-2	15	-	TGTGCCAGTAGTCTGGGGGCTGGGGGCACCGGGGAGCTGTTTTTT	CASSLGAGGTGELFF
TRBD1	TRBV7-9	TRBJ1-1	14	few	TGTGCCAGCAGCTTAGGACAGGGATACACTGAAGCTTTCTTT	CASSLGQGYTEAFF
-	TRBV4-3	TRBJ2-7	15	-	TGCGCCAGCAGCCAGCAACAGGGACACCCCTACGAGCAGTACTTC	CASSQQQGHPYEQYF
TRBD2	TRBV27	TRBJ2-7	16	-	TGTGCCAGCAGTTCGAACCGGGACTACCTCTCCTACGAGCAGTACTTC	CASSSNRDYLSYEQYF
-	TRBV9	TRBJ1-1	14	-	TGTGCCAGCAGCGCCCCACCCCCGAACACTGAAGCTTTCTTT	CASSAPPPNTEAFF
-	TRBV27	TRBJ1-1	12	-	TGTGCCAGCAGTGGGAGGAACACTGAAGCTTTCTTT	CASSGRNTEAFF
TRBD1	TRBV7-9	TRBJ1-4	15	-	TGTGCCAGCAGCTCCTCGGACAGGGTACGGGAAAAACTGTTTTTT	CASSSSDRVREKLFF
TRBD2	TRBV4-1	TRBJ2-4	22	-	TGCGCCAGCAGCCAAGTAGGGCGGGGGTATACAATTGAAGGGAACGGTAAAAACATTCAGTACTTC	CASSQVGRGYTIEGNGKNIQYF
-	TRBV7-6	TRBJ1-1	13	-	TGTGCCAGCAGCTTAAGCAGGGGTGCTGAAGCTTTCTTT	CASSLSRGAEAFF
-	TRBV11-2	TRBJ2-3	15	-	TGTGCCAGCCAAACTGGTTATGTCCGCACAGATACGCAGTATTTT	CASQTGYVRTDTQYF
-	TRBV10-2	TRBJ1-1	15	-	TGCGCCAGCAGTCCTAGGGACTCCTGGAACACTGAAGCTTTCTTT	CASSPRDSWNTEAFF
-	TRBV7-9	TRBJ2-7	15	-	TGTGCCAGCAGCTTAGGAAGGGTCGGATACTACGAGCAGTACTTC	CASSLGRVGYYEQYF
-	TRBV29-1	TRBJ1-1	13	-	TGCAGCGTTGAAGATCTGGAGCAGGTTGAAGCTTTCTTT	CSVEDLEQVEAFF
-	TRBV5-5	TRBJ2-5	13	-	TGTGCCAGCAGCTTGGATAGGGGAGAGACCCAGTACTTC	CASSLDRGETQYF
TRBD2	TRBV27	TRBJ2-7	16	once	TGTGCCAGCAGCCCCCGGGTAGCGGGATTCTACTACGAGCAGTACTTC	CASSPRVAGFYYEQYF
-	TRBV29-1	TRBJ2-7	12	once	TGCAGCGTTGAGGTCAGCTCCTACGAGCAGTACTTC	CSVEVSSYEQYF
-	TRBV7-9	TRBJ1-1	12	few	TGTGCCAGTGGGGGGTTGGACACTGAAGCTTTCTTT	CASGGLDTEAFF
-	TRBV14	TRBJ2-6	18	-	TGTGCCAGCAGCCAAGTGGATGATCCTAACTCTGGGGCCAACGTCCTGACTTTC	CASSQVDDPNSGANVLTF
-	TRBV10-3	TRBJ2-7	14	-	TGTGCCATCAGTTTGAGGGAGTCATCCTACGAGCAGTACTTC	CAISLRESSYEQYF
-	TRBV18	TRBJ2-1	14	-	TGTGCCAGCTCACCGATCAGGGGAACCAATGAGCAGTTCTTC	CASSPIRGTNEQFF
-	TRBV6-5	TRBJ2-2	16	-	TGTGCCAGCAGTTTTGGACGAGTCTCGAACACCGGGGAGCTGTTTTTT	CASSFGRVSNTGELFF
TRBD1	TRBV4-1	TRBJ1-1	15	few	TGCGCCAGCAGCCACCCCACAGGGGGTAGGACTGAAGCTTTCTTT	CASSHPTGGRTEAFF
-	TRBV2	TRBJ1-3	13	-	TGTGCCAGCAGTTACGACTCTGGAAACACCATATATTTT	CASSYDSGNTIYF
-	TRBV11-2	TRBJ1-1	16	-	TGTGCCAGCAGCTTAGTGCTATGGGGTGAGAACACTGAAGCTTTCTTT	CASSLVLWGENTEAFF
-	TRBV21-1	TRBJ2-2	16	-	TGTGCCAGCAGCAAAGTTACGGCAGGTGACGGCGGGGAGCTGTTTTTT	CASSKVTAGDGGELFF
-	TRBV5-1	TRBJ2-1	18	once	TGCGCCAGCAGCCCCGGACTGGCGGCAACCAGGGGTTACAATGAGCAGTTCTTC	CASSPGLAATRGYNEQFF
TRBD1	TRBV18	TRBJ2-1	16	-	TGTGCCAGCTCACCACCGGGACAGAGCTCCTACAATGAGCAGTTCTTC	CASSPPGQSSYNEQFF
TRBD1	TRBV5-1	TRBJ2-7	15	-	TGCGCCAGCAGCCGAGGGGGCAGGCCGAACTACGAGCAGTACTTC	CASSRGGRPNYEQYF
-	TRBV9	TRBJ1-3	15	-	TGTGCCAGCAGCGGGGGCGAAGGGGCTGGAAACACCATATATTTT	CASSGGEGAGNTIYF
-	TRBV29-1	TRBJ1-1	12	-	TGCAGCGTTTACTTTCCGAACACTGAAGCTTTCTTT	CSVYFPNTEAFF
-	TRBV29-1	TRBJ1-1	8	-	TGCAGCGTTCCAGAAGCTTTCTTT	CSVPEAFF
-	TRBV27	TRBJ2-3	16	-	TGTGCCAGCAGTCCTAGGGGACCACGAATTACAGATACGCAGTATTTT	CASSPRGPRITDTQYF
TRBD2	TRBV6-1	TRBJ2-7	14	-	TGTGCCAGCAGGGGACTAGCGGGAGCCTACGAGCAGTACTTC	CASRGLAGAYEQYF
-	TRBV5-6	TRBJ2-7	14	-	TGTGCCAGCAGCTTACGACATAGCTCCTACGAGCAGTACTTC	CASSLRHSSYEQYF
TRBD2	TRBV29-1	TRBJ2-1	15	-	TGCAGCGTTGAGCCTAGCGGGAGTCCCTCCTATGAGCAGTTCTTC	CSVEPSGSPSYEQFF
-	TRBV9	TRBJ1-1	13	-	TGTGCCAGCAGCCCTTATCTAGGACAGTTAGCTTTCTTT	CASSPYLGQLAFF
TRBD2	TRBV4-1	TRBJ2-3	16	-	TGCGCCAGCAGCCAAGAAAGGACTAGCTCCCAGGATACGCAGTATTTT	CASSQERTSSQDTQYF
-	TRBV25-1	TRBJ2-1	16	-	TGTGCCAGCAGTGAAAAAAGAGGGGGTAGCGACAATGAGCAGTTCTTC	CASSEKRGGSDNEQFF
-	TRBV7-6	TRBJ2-7	14	-	TGTGCCAGCAGTTTTGGGCAGGGGTCCTACGAGCAGTACTTC	CASSFGQGSYEQYF
TRBD2	TRBV4-3	TRBJ2-7	15	-	TGCGCCAGCAGCCAAGCTCGAGCGGGACCCTACGAGCAGTACTTC	CASSQARAGPYEQYF
-	TRBV27	TRBJ1-1	13	few	TGTGCCAGCAGATATAGGGTGAACACTGAAGCTTTCTTT	CASRYRVNTEAFF